This T cell receptor (beta chain) was captured by sequencing in a study of T cell clonality in common variable immunodeficiency. This CDR3 has 16 residues. Germline-derived CDR1 and CDR2 are KGHSH and LQKENI. With 2 bases clipped from V and 2 bases from J, the junction kept 7 bases outside the gene matches. Study-wide points: Compared with healthy controls, CVID subjects showed increased TCRbeta clonality, mostly in about a third. The cause of increased CVID clonality remains unclear without subpopulation sequencing. Links between repertoire features and CVID complications were heterogeneity-limited.

This clone was found many times. Its cognate antigen is unknown. The sequence runs out 3 residues before the end of the CDR3; the remainder is reconstructed from the germline J gene. Donors gave roughly 5 to 8 ml heparinized peripheral whole blood. Data came from immunoSEQ multiplex PCR; TCRdb stores just in-frame clones and leaves some out. Observed are about 40,000 clones, no singletons, with the top ten taking about 3%. This TCR was recovered from a person aged 18 to 70 in good health. The sequencing input was peripheral blood mononuclear cells. The chain combines TRBV18 with TRBJ2-7; TRBD2 aligns across 9 bases. The CDR3 loop reads CASSPSLAGMPYEQYF. The DNA read from the CDR3 is TGTGCCAGCTCACCAAGTCTAGCGGGGATGCCCTACGAG.